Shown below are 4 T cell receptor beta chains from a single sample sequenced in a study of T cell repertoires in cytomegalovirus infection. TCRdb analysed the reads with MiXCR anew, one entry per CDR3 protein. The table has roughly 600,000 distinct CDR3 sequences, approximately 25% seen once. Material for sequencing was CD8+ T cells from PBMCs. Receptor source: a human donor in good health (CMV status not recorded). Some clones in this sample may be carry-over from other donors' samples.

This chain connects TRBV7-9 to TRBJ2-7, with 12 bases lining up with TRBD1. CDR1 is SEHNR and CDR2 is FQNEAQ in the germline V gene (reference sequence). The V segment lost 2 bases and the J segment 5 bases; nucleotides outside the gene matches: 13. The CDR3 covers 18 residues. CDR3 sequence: CASSLRGPRDRGRNEQYF. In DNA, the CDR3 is TGTGCCAGCAGCTTAAGGGGCCCCCGGGACAGGGGGCGGAACGAGCAGTACTTC.

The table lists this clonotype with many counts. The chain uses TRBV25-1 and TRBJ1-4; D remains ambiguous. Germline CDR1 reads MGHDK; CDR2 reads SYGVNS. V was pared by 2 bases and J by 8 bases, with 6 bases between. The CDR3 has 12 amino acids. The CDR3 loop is CASSESREKLFF. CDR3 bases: TGTGCCAGCAGTGAAAGCCGGGAAAAACTGTTTTTT.

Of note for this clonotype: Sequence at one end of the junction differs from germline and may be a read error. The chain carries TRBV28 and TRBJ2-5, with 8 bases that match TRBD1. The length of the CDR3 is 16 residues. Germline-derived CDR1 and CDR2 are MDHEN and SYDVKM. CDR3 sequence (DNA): TGTGCCAGGAGTTTATATGAGACAGGGGATCAAGAGACCCAGTACTTC. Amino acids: CARSLYETGDQETQYF.

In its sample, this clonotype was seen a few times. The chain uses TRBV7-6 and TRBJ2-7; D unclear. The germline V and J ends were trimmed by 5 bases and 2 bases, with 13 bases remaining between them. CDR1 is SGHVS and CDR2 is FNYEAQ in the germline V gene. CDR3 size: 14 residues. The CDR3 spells CASSPSGFTYEQYV. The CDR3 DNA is TGTGCCAGCAGCCCTAGTGGATTTACCTACGAGCAGTACGTC.